This T cell receptor (beta chain) comes out of a study of siplizumab effects on memory and regulatory T cells. Study results and caveats: A small minority of alloreactive clones were mapped to unstimulated subsets. Siplizumab significantly reduced alloreactive sequences traceable to unstimulated CD4+ memory cells.

Clones were read by immunoSEQ multiplex PCR, and TCRdb kept only the in-frame ones, dropping some. The sample lists some 120,000 clones; less than 95% were seen once. The germline V and J ends were trimmed by 6 bases and 6 bases, with 8 bases remaining between them. Germline V gene data show CDR1 as SGHVS and CDR2 as FNYEAQ. This CDR3 has 11 amino acids. About this clone itself: Its specificity is not known.

This receptor was obtained from a human donor in good health. The rearrangement joins TRBV7-6 to TRBJ1-1; no definite D call. Specimen: non-Treg CD4+ T cells sorted from blood. The CDR3 nucleotides are TGTGCCAGCAGAAAGAGTCCTGAAGCTTTCTTT. This gives the protein CASRKSPEAFF. Together with reference TRBV7-6 and TRBJ1-1, the CDR3 gives the full variable domain: GAGVSQSPRYKVTKRGQDVALRCDPISGHVSLYWYRQALGQGPEFLTYFNYEAQQDKSGLPNDRFSAERPEGSISTLTIQRTEQRDSAMYRCASRKSPEAFFGQGTRLTVV.